This TCR beta chain was captured by sequencing in a study of vaccination effects on CD4 cells after COVID-19. As for the study in general: The cohort was immunized with two doses of either the BNT162b2 or mRNA-1273 vaccine. General study points: Vaccine- and infection-induced clones showed marked clonal contraction late following vaccination.

TCRdb's table, derived via immunoSEQ multiplex PCR, lists solely in-frame clones and lacks some. This sample carries tens of thousands of clones, around 76% of them seen once, and the ten largest clones take around 2.7%. V gave up 2 bases and J gave up 6 bases, with 10 bases separating them. Germline values: CDR1 SGHTA, CDR2 FQGNSA. This CDR3 spans 13 amino acids. With regard to this clone: The target antigen is unknown.

ViraFEST used viral peptide pools to expand antigen-specific CD4+ T cells before sequencing. Between days 10 and 11 of culture, CD4+ T cells were separated out. Absence of prior SARS-CoV-2 infection characterized the vaccine recipients, who showed negative nucleocapsid antibodies. V gene TRBV7-2 combines with J gene TRBJ1-2; D not resolved. The clonotype was recovered from a human donor who received a COVID-19 vaccine. The sample was CD4+ T cells from PBMCs cultured with HCoV-NL63 spike peptides, taken before COVID-19 vaccination. The CDR3 bases are TGTGCCAGCAGCTTACGGGGTAGTCATGGCTACACCTTC. As protein: CASSLRGSHGYTF.